The 17 T cell receptor beta chains below were found in one sample sequenced in a study of T cell repertoires in cytomegalovirus infection. Each CDR3 protein is one row after TCRdb ran MiXCR on the reads. The sample contains almost 550,000 distinct CDR3 sequences, 16% of which appear only once. Sample: CD8+ T cells from PBMCs. The receptors come from a human donor in good health (CMV status not recorded). Some clones in this sample may be carry-over from other donors' samples.

This rearrangement joins TRBV20-1 to TRBJ2-2, with 14 bases identical to TRBD2. V lost 5 bases and J lost 7; bases outside the gene matches: 9. Germline V lookup: CDR1 DFQATT, CDR2 SNEGSKA (reference sequence). This CDR3 has 16 residues. CDR3 DNA: TGCAGTGCTTCCGGGGGACTAGCGGGAGAGAACGGGGAGCTGTTTTTT. This codes for CSASGGLAGENGELFF.

This clonotype came up many times. The CDR3 loop is CASHRGGDGYTF. The DNA of the CDR3 is TGTGCCAGCCACCGAGGGGGCGATGGCTACACCTTC. V usage is TRBV7-9 and J usage is TRBJ1-2; 7 bases line up with TRBD1. This CDR3 spans 12 amino acids. J lost 6 bases, V lost 8 bases, and 6 bases had no gene match. Looked up from germline, CDR1 is SEHNR and CDR2 is FQNEAQ (reference sequence).

This clonotype has a handful of counts. The junction differs from germline at one of its ends, possibly a read error. The genes are TRBV7-9 and TRBJ1-4; D remains ambiguous. The CDR3 totals 12 residues. The V gene's germline CDR1 is SEHNR and CDR2 FQNEAQ (reference sequence). The CDR3 sequence: CASSLAGGTNSF. The CDR3 DNA reads TGTGCCAGCAGCTTAGCGGGAGGAACGAATTCTTTT.

This clonotype was counted many times. This sequence joins TRBV7-9 and TRBJ2-1, with D unclear. Germline values: CDR1 SEHNR, CDR2 FQNEAQ (reference sequence). Trimming shortened V by 8 bases and J by 5 bases, and 7 bases separated the two germline ends. The CDR3 is 11 amino acids. This CDR3 reads CASVLNNEQFF. Here the CDR3 DNA reads TGTGCCAGCGTTCTCAACAATGAGCAGTTCTTC.

This clonotype occurred a few times. The chain combines TRBV7-9 with TRBJ1-1; 9 bases agree with TRBD1. Losses at the gene ends were 6 bases for V and 4 bases for J; bases not matched to a gene: 6. The CDR3 sequence is 14 residues long. The germline V gene encodes CDR1 SEHNR and CDR2 FQNEAQ (reference sequence). The CDR3 region is CASSLGTGFTEAFF. DNA for the CDR3: TGTGCCAGCAGTCTCGGGACAGGGTTCACTGAAGCTTTCTTT.

This clonotype came up a few times. This rearrangement joins TRBV29-1 to TRBJ2-1, with 10 bases identical to TRBD1. J gave up 4 bases and V 2 bases, and 5 bases lay outside the gene matches. CDR1 and CDR2 (germline): SQVTM, ANQGSEA. CDR3 length: 15 residues. The CDR3, as DNA: TGCAGCGTTGAACTTGGGACAGGGGAGTACAATGAGCAGTTCTTC. Translating it yields CSVELGTGEYNEQFF.

This chain uses TRBV28 with TRBJ2-3, with 9 bases identical to TRBD1. The V and J ends lost 3 bases and 0 bases, in that order; junction bases with no gene match: 7. Germline values: CDR1 MDHEN, CDR2 SYDVKM. The length of the CDR3 is 17 residues. CDR3 loop: CASSFPGTGSSTDTQYF. The CDR3 coding sequence is TGTGCCAGCAGTTTCCCCGGGACAGGGAGTAGCACAGATACGCAGTATTTT.

This sequence joins TRBV2 and TRBJ2-1; 8 bases fit TRBD2. J lost 10 bases, V lost 3 bases, and 14 bases had no gene match. Germline CDR1 is SNHLY and CDR2 is FYNNEI. The CDR3 has 16 residues. In DNA, the CDR3 is TGTGCCAGCAGTGAGAGCGGGAGCGCCCCTCAAAAGGAGCAGTTCTTC. This sequence encodes CASSESGSAPQKEQFF.

In its sample, this clonotype was seen many times. The rearrangement joins TRBV7-9 to TRBJ1-1; D gene uncertain. Germline assignment: CDR1 SEHNR and CDR2 FQNEAQ (reference sequence). Trimming left V 3 bases short and J 2 bases short, with 4 bases between. CDR3 length: 12 amino acids. The CDR3 loop is CASSFFNTEAFF. CDR3 nucleotide sequence: TGTGCCAGCAGCTTCTTTAACACTGAAGCTTTCTTT.

In this sample, this clonotype turned up a few times. The gene calls are TRBV11-2 and TRBJ1-6; D gene uncertain. V dropped 0 bases and J dropped 12 bases, with 9 bases sitting between them. Per the germline V gene, CDR1 is SGHAT and CDR2 is FQNNGV. The CDR3 sequence is 13 residues long. The CDR3 protein is CASSLDRKRPLHF. In nucleotides, the CDR3 is TGTGCCAGCAGCTTAGATCGGAAACGACCCCTCCACTTT.

V usage is TRBV2 and J usage is TRBJ1-6; a weak D match, TRBD1 (5 bases). The CDR3 consists of 15 residues. Per germline, CDR1 SNHLY and CDR2 FYNNEI. The V end was cut by 1 base, the J end by 7 bases, with 11 bases between. The CDR3 sequence: CASSEGRRENSPLHF. CDR3 sequence (DNA): TGTGCCAGCAGTGAAGGTCGCAGGGAAAATTCACCCCTCCACTTT.

This clonotype was observed at least ten times. The chain is built from TRBV7-9 and TRBJ2-3, with 10 bases that match TRBD2. The trim removed 5 bases at V and 2 bases at J, leaving 4 bases unmatched. CDR3 length: 15 amino acids. In germline, CDR1 is SEHNR, CDR2 FQNEAQ (reference sequence). As DNA, the CDR3 is TGTGCCAGCAGCCGCACTAGCGGGGTCACAGATACGCAGTATTTT. Translating it yields CASSRTSGVTDTQYF.

Turning to this clonotype: Given a much more abundant clone one base away, this may be a read error. The V and J genes are TRBV2 and TRBJ2-7; no reliable D call. The germline gives CDR1 SNHLY, CDR2 FYNNEI. The CDR3 is made up of 14 amino acids. The chain's CDR3 is CASIEALRSYEQYF. The CDR3 DNA is TGTGCCAGCATTGAAGCGCTTCGGAGTTACGAGCAGTACTTC.

The V gene is TRBV6-5, the J gene TRBJ1-1; no clear D. There are 15 residues in the CDR3. Trimming cost V 2 bases and J 7 bases, with 17 bases left between them. Germline V gives CDR1 MNHEY, CDR2 SVGAGI. For the CDR3, the DNA is TGTGCCAGCAGTTACGGAGACACCTTGACCAATGAAGCTTTCTTT. Protein product: CASSYGDTLTNEAFF.

This clonotype has at least ten counts. The rearrangement joins TRBV12-3 or TRBV12-4 to TRBJ2-7; no firm D call. The CDR3 totals 12 residues. Trimming removed 6 bases at V and 1 base at J, with 7 bases between. CDR3 region: CASSSQSYEQYF. The CDR3 DNA is TGTGCCAGCAGCTCGCAGTCCTACGAGCAGTACTTC.

The table lists this clonotype with many counts. The J gene is TRBJ1-2, the V gene TRBV19, with D tentatively TRBD1 (5 bases). This CDR3 has 13 amino acids. Germline loops: CDR1 LNHDA, CDR2 SQIVND (reference sequence). Trimming pared 8 bases from V and 3 bases from J, leaving 13 bases between. The CDR3 here is CASGGDPDYGYTF. For the CDR3, the DNA is TGTGCCAGTGGGGGGGACCCTGACTATGGCTACACCTTC.

This clonotype was detected a few times. The junction departs from the called germline gene at one end, perhaps through a read error. This chain joins TRBV10-3 and TRBJ1-4; D unclear. Germline V lookup: CDR1 ENHRY, CDR2 SYGVKD. This CDR3 has 13 residues. CDR3 amino acids: CAISESGGLGFLF. Here the CDR3 DNA reads TGTGCCATCAGTGAGTCCGGCGGCCTGGGATTCCTCTTT.